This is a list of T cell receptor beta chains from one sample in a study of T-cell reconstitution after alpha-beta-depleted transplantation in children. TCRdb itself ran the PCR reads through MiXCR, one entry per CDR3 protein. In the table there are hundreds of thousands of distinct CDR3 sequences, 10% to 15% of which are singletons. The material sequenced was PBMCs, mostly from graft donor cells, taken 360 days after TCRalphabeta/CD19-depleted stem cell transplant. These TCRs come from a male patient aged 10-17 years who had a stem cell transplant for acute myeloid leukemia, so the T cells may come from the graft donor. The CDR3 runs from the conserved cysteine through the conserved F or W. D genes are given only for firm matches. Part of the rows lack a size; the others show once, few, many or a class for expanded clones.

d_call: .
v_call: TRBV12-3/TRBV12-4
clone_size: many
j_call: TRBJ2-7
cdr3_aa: CASSLTESSYEQYF
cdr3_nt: TGTGCCAGCAGTTTAACAGAATCCTCCTACGAGCAGTACTTC

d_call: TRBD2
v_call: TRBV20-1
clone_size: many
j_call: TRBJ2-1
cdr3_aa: CSARKTSGYNEQFF
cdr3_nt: TGCAGTGCTAGAAAGACTAGCGGTTACAATGAGCAGTTCTTC

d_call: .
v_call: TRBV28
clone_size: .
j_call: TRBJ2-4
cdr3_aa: CASSFNRGPAKNIQYF
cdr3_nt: TGTGCCAGCAGTTTCAATCGGGGGCCGGCCAAAAACATTCAGTACTTC

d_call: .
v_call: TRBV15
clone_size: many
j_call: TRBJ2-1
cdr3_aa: CATSRAGAKVHEQFF
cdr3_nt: TGTGCCACCAGCAGAGCGGGAGCTAAGGTACATGAGCAGTTCTTC

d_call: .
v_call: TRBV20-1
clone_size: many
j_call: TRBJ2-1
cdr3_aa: CSARISRLINEQFF
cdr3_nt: TGCAGTGCTAGAATCTCGCGACTTATCAATGAGCAGTTCTTC

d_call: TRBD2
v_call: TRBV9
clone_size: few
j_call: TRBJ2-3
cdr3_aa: CASSDLAGGYTDTQYF
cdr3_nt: TGTGCCAGCAGCGACTTAGCGGGAGGTTACACAGATACGCAGTATTTT

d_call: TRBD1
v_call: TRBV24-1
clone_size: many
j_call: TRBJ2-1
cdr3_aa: CATSQPGQLYNEQFF
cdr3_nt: TGTGCCACCAGTCAACCGGGACAGCTTTACAATGAGCAGTTCTTC

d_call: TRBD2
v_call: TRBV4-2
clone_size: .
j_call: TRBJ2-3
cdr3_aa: CASSRNSGGGSEDTQYF
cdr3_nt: TGTGCCAGCAGCCGGAATAGCGGGGGGGGGTCGGAGGATACGCAGTATTTT

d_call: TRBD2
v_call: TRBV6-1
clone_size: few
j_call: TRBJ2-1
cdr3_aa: CASSEGASGMDEQFF
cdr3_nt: TGTGCCAGCAGTGAAGGGGCTAGCGGGATGGATGAGCAGTTCTTC

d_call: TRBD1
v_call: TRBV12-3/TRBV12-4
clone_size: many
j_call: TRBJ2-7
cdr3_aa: CASSPRDRGFSYEQYF
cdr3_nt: TGTGCCAGCAGCCCCCGGGACAGGGGGTTTAGCTACGAGCAGTACTTC

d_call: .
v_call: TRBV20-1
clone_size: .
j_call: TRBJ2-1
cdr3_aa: CSLGAGGFYNQQFF
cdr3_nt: TGCAGTTTGGGGGCAGGAGGGTTCTACAATCAGCAGTTCTTC

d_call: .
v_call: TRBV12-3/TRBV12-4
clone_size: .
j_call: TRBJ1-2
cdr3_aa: CASSPGPPYGYTF
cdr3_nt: TGTGCCAGCAGTCCGGGACCTCCTTATGGCTACACCTTC

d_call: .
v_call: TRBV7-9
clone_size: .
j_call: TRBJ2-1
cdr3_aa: CASSLLAFGSPAKKFF
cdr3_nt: TGTGCCAGCAGCTTACTCGCGTTTGGGTCGCCAGCTAAAAAGTTCTTC

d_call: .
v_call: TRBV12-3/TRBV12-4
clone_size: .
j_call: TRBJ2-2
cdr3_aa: CASSLRGVELFF
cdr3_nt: TGTGCCAGCAGTTTAAGGGGAGTGGAGCTGTTTTTT

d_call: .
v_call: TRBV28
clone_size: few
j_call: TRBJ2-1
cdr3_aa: CASSPSGIWNEQFF
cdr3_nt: TGTGCCAGCAGCCCCTCCGGGATTTGGAATGAGCAGTTCTTC

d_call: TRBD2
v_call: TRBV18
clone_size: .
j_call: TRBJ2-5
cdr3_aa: CASSPRVLAGARETQYF
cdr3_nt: TGTGCCAGCTCACCACGAGTACTAGCGGGAGCCAGAGAGACCCAGTACTTC

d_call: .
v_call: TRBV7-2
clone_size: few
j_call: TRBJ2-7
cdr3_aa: CASSLERATYEQYF
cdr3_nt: TGTGCCAGCAGCTTAGAACGGGCGACCTACGAGCAGTACTTC

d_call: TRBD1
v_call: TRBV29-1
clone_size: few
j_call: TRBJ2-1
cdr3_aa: CSVNRGRNEQFF
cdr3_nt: TGCAGCGTGAACAGGGGTAGAAATGAGCAGTTCTTC

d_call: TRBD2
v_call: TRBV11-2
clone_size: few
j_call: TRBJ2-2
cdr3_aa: CASSRNSGPLTLGETGELFF
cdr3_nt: TGTGCCAGCAGCCGGAATAGCGGGCCACTTACCCTTGGCGAAACCGGGGAGCTGTTTTTT

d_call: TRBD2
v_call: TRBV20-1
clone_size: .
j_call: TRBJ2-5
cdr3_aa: CSAIGTSGNQETQYF
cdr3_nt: TGCAGTGCTATCGGGACTAGCGGGAACCAAGAGACCCAGTACTTC

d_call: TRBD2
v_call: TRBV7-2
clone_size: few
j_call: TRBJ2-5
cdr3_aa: CASSRTSGSKETQYF
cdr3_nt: TGTGCCAGCAGCCGGACTAGCGGGAGTAAAGAGACCCAGTACTTC

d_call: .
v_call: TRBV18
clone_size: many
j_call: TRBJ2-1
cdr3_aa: CASSIGDEQFF
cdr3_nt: TGTGCCAGCTCCATAGGGGATGAGCAGTTCTTC

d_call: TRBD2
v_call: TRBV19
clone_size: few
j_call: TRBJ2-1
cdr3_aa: CASSILTPGLAANEQFF
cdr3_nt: TGTGCCAGTAGTATCCTCACTCCGGGACTAGCGGCCAATGAGCAGTTCTTC